Listed below are T cell receptor beta chains from one sample, sequenced in a study of T cells in Graves' hyperthyroidism and ophthalmopathy. Each CDR3 protein is one row after TCRdb ran MiXCR on the multiplex PCR reads. The sample holds more than 300,000 distinct CDR3 sequences; approximately 15% are singletons and the top ten take approximately 9.9%. Sequences were obtained from blood. These receptors originate from a woman between 55 and 75 years old with Graves' hyperthyroidism. CDR3s include the opening cysteine and the closing phenylalanine or tryptophan. Fields, in order: CDR3 length, D gene, J gene, clone size, V gene, CDR3 DNA, CDR3 protein. A D gene is named only where the DNA matches it firmly. Expanded clones get a size class; other rows say once, few or many, or leave the size out.

13	-	TRBJ2-7	many	TRBV20-1	TGCAGTGCTGCCCGGACCCTCCCCTACGAGCAGTACTTC	CSAARTLPYEQYF
15	-	TRBJ2-7	many	TRBV20-1	TGCAGTGCTAGAGATACAGAGGCTCCGACCTACGAGCAGTACTTC	CSARDTEAPTYEQYF
15	TRBD2	TRBJ2-2	many	TRBV20-1	TGCAGTGCTAGAGTAAACGGGAGGGCCCCCGGGGAGCTGTTTTTT	CSARVNGRAPGELFF
14	-	TRBJ1-1	many	TRBV11-3	TGTGCCAGCAGCTTAGAGGTATGGGACACTGAAGCTTTCTTT	CASSLEVWDTEAFF
15	TRBD2	TRBJ2-3	many	TRBV27	TGTGCCAGCAGTTTGGGACTAGCGGGAGGGTATACGCAGTATTTT	CASSLGLAGGYTQYF
15	-	TRBJ2-2	many	TRBV20-1	TGCAGTGCTAGGCCTTACGGGATTCCATCCGGGGAGCTGTTTTTT	CSARPYGIPSGELFF
15	TRBD1	TRBJ2-7	many	TRBV11-2	TGTGCCAGCAGCTTAGGCTTACAGGGGGCCCACGGGCAGTACTTC	CASSLGLQGAHGQYF
12	TRBD1	TRBJ1-2	many	TRBV28	TGTGCCAGCACCCCCTCGGACAGGGGCTACACCTTC	CASTPSDRGYTF
15	TRBD1	TRBJ1-5	many	TRBV5-5	TGTGCCAGCAGCTTGGAGCAGGGGGTGGCTCAGCCCCAGCATTTT	CASSLEQGVAQPQHF
20	TRBD2	TRBJ2-4	many	TRBV7-2	TGTGCCAGCAGCCCGAAGACGCCAAGCGGGGCTCGACTAGCCAAAAACATTCAGTACTTC	CASSPKTPSGARLAKNIQYF
14	-	TRBJ2-7	many	TRBV28	TGTGCCAGCAGTTTCCGGACACCTAACTACGAGCAGTACTTC	CASSFRTPNYEQYF
14	-	TRBJ2-1	many	TRBV6-2/TRBV6-3	TGTGCCAGCAGACACAGGACGGGCTACAATGAGCAGTTCTTC	CASRHRTGYNEQFF
15	TRBD2	TRBJ2-7	many	TRBV18	TGTGCCAGCTCACCAACGACTAGCGGGGCCTACGAGCAGTACTTC	CASSPTTSGAYEQYF
16	-	TRBJ2-7	-	TRBV4-2	TGTGCCAGCAGCCAAGATAGGCAGGGGTTCCCCTACGAGCAGTACTTC	CASSQDRQGFPYEQYF
16	TRBD2	TRBJ2-1	-	TRBV5-5	TGTGCCAGCAGTCCCCGACTAGCGGGAATTTTCTATGAGCAGTTCTTC	CASSPRLAGIFYEQFF
16	TRBD2	TRBJ2-3	many	TRBV7-9	TGTGCCAGCAGCTGGGGGACTAGCGGGACCACAGATACGCAGTATTTT	CASSWGTSGTTDTQYF